The clone carrying this T cell receptor (beta chain) was counted between two and nine times. Its antigen is currently unknown. V was cut by 0 bases and J by 7 bases, with 16 bases left in between. Germline values: CDR1 MGHRA, CDR2 YSYEKL. The CDR3 has 15 amino acids. TCRdb itself ran the reads through MiXCR, one entry per CDR3 protein. The repertoire holds tens of thousands of distinct CDR3 sequences, with 20% to 25% as singletons. This record comes from a study of T cell repertoires in cytomegalovirus infection. Study conclusions and caveats: There were HLA-C-restricted CMV-specific TCR beta clonotypes dominating the ex vivo response.

The sequence came from a human donor in good health (CMV status not recorded). Some clones in this sample may be carry-over from other donors' samples. Sequences were derived from CD8+ T cells from cultured PBMCs, sampled from culture after CMV antigen stimulation. The rearrangement joins TRBV4-1 to TRBJ2-7; D may be TRBD1 (6 bases). Written as DNA, the CDR3 is TGCGCCAGCAGCCAAGACGCGACAGGTTATCGAGAGCAGTACTTC. Amino acids: CASSQDATGYREQYF.